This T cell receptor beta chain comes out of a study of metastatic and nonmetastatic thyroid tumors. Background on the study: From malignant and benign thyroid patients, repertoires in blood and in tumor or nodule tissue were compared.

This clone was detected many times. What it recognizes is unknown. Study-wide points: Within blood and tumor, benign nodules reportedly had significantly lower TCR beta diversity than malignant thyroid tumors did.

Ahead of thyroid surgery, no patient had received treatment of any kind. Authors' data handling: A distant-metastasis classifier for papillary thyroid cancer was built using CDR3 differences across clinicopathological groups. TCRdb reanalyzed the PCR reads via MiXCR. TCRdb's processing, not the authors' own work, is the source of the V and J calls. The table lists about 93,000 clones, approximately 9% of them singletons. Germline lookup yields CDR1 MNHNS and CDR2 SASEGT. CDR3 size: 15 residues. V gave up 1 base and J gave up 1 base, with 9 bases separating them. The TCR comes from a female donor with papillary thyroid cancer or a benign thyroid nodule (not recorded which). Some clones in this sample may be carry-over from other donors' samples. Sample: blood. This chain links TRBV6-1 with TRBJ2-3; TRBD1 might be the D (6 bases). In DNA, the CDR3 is TGTGCCAGCAGTGAAGGATCAGGGGGCACAGATACGCAGTATTTT. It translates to CASSEGSGGTDTQYF.